The 3 T cell receptor beta chains below all came from one sample that was sequenced in a study of shared clonotypes between healthy human individuals. Only in-frame clones appear in the TCRdb table, and some are missing; sequencing was by immunoSEQ multiplex PCR. The table shows about 580,000 clones, with 95% to 98% occurring only once. Naive CD8 cells, CD45RO-negative and positively selected for CCR7, excluded terminally differentiated effector memory CD45RA+ cells. Sequencing was carried out using naive CD8+ T cells sorted from blood. The receptor set was obtained from a man aged 25-40 years in good health.

The rearrangement uses TRBV4-1 and TRBJ2-7; no reliable D call. The CDR3 contains 13 residues. Trimming removed 0 bases from V and 4 bases from J, with 7 bases in between. Germline values: CDR1 MGHRA, CDR2 YSYEKL. CDR3: CASSQEGRYEQYF. As DNA, the CDR3 is TGCGCCAGCAGCCAAGAGGGCCGATACGAGCAGTACTTC.

The V and J genes are TRBV27 and TRBJ1-2, with a tentative D call TRBD1 (6 bases). The CDR3 has 14 amino acids. CDR1 is MNHEY and CDR2 is SMNVEV in the germline V gene (reference sequence). Trimming took 0 bases from V and 8 from J, leaving 13 bases between them. DNA for the CDR3: TGTGCCAGCAGTTTATCTCCAGGGGCCTTGGGCTACACCTTC. This translates into CASSLSPGALGYTF.

CDR3 sequence: CASSLVRTSGREGVNIQYF. The CDR3 DNA sequence: TGTGCCAGCAGCTTAGTCCGGACTAGCGGGAGGGAAGGTGTGAACATTCAGTACTTC. The rearrangement links TRBV7-9 to TRBJ2-4, with 15 positions matching TRBD2. This CDR3 has 19 residues. The V gene end was trimmed by 1 base and the J gene end by 7 bases; junction bases not matched to a gene: 11. Per germline, CDR1 SEHNR and CDR2 FQNEAQ (reference sequence).